This T cell receptor (beta chain) comes out of a study of monozygotic twins with inflammatory bowel disease (dated by TCRdb to between 2018 and 2021). For the study in its entirety: The full study comprised 30 or so monozygotic twin pairs: nine German pairs (four IBD-concordant, five IBD-discordant) and 19 IBD-discordant Danish pairs. The search for disease-associated traits relied mainly on comparing IBD patients with their genetically identical healthy co-twins within discordant pairs. Each individual had, on average, about 151 000 unique TCRalpha sequences and 181 000 unique TCRbeta sequences available for analysis. Overall study results and their limits: A decrease in TCRbeta repertoire diversity, as measured by inverse Simpson index, was observed in IBD patients compared with their healthy co-twins. The analysis was unable to tell different T cell subtypes apart. The results gave no support for a single strong signal or clonotype linked to IBD. Compared with healthy twins, IBD patients had fewer clonotypes in common with other individuals, a difference most pronounced in patients showing signs of disease activity. Differing immunosuppressive treatments among patients may have added background noise and inter-individual variability to the repertoires. No difference in repertoire similarity was observed between concordant and discordant twins, possibly owing to limited statistical power.

The library was built by means of 5' RACE. Each TCR library was prepared from around 3,200 ng of total RNA. cDNA was synthesized with SMARTScribe reverse transcriptase in eight separate reactions per sample. During cDNA synthesis, template switching was used to introduce unique molecular identifiers that contained a 6-nucleotide sample barcode. Amplification of TCRalpha and TCRbeta cDNA involved two nested PCRs of 16 and 9 cycles, and each PCR was followed by bead purification. Before amplification, cDNA was treated with uracil DNA-glycosylase and purified using the QIAquick PCR purification kit. The second PCR was the step at which Illumina TruSeq-compatible adapters and sample-specific barcodes were added. Library quality and concentration were assessed using TapeStation and Qubit, and roughly 5 ng of each library was pooled. Sequencing of the pooled libraries was done on an Illumina HiSeq2500 single-index Rapid Run using custom sequencing primers and 2 x 100 bp reads. The published analysis was carried out like this. MiGEC version 1.2.6 was used for UMI-based consensus assembly, which corrected PCR and sequencing errors. MiXCR version 2.1.1 handled V(D)J alignment, clonotype assembly and CDR3 extraction. To normalise gene usage, clonotype sharing and MAIT/NKT TCR abundance, the analysis used the top 1000, 10 000 and 20 000 clonotypes per sample. After downsampling to 27 000 UMIs, diversity was calculated as the inverse Simpson index using the vegan R package. Paired Mann-Whitney U tests on discordant twin pairs were used, with Benjamini-Hochberg multiple-testing correction. TCRdb reprocessed the reads and lists each CDR3 protein sequence as a single entry, with no DNA. TCRdb's processing, not the authors' own work, is the source of the V and J calls. The table for this sample lists over 150,000 distinct CDR3 sequences. Roughly 2.3% of the sample belongs to the ten largest clones.

From the germline V gene, CDR1 is MNHNS and CDR2 is SASEGT. Taken from cysteine to phenylalanine, the CDR3 has 15 residues. DNA is not on record. A word on this clonotype: What antigen it recognizes has not been identified.

From each donor, a roughly 2.4 ml peripheral blood sample was collected into PAXgene tubes and kept at -80 degrees C. Without T cell sorting, total RNA was isolated from whole blood using the PAXgene blood miRNA kit on an automated QIAcube. Peripheral blood from monozygotic twin pairs who were concordant or discordant for inflammatory bowel disease underwent deep TCRalpha and TCRbeta repertoire profiling using unique molecular barcoding. Smoking habits were recorded for all twin pairs, with individuals classified as current, former or never smokers. The sequence was collected from a human donor with ulcerative colitis or Crohn's disease, or a healthy co-twin of an affected twin (not recorded which). The sequence is built from TRBV6-1 and TRBJ2-7; absent DNA, TCRdb's TRBD2 call cannot be checked. Material for sequencing was blood. For the CDR3, the sequence is CASSSTSGGSYEQYF.